This T cell receptor beta chain was recorded in a study of blood T cell repertoires in COVID-19. The method was immunoSEQ multiplex PCR; TCRdb's version includes in-frame clones alone and lacks a portion of them. The data contain about 70,000 clones, approximately 86% of them singletons. There are 14 residues in the CDR3. Germline CDR1 SSHAT, CDR2 FNYEAQ (reference sequence). Note on this clone: One end of the junction is discordant with germline, which a read error may explain.

This receptor was obtained from a man aged 65 to 79 with active COVID-19. The rearrangement links TRBV7-7 to TRBJ2-3; maybe TRBD1 (5 bases). The sample consisted of peripheral blood. This CDR3 is CASSLGASTDTQYF. CDR3 nucleotides: TGTGCTAGCAGCTTAGGGGCTTCCACAGATACGCAGTATTTT.